The clone carrying this T cell receptor beta chain was counted a single time. This specimen comes from a study of shared T cell receptors in the human thymus. The protocol was immunoSEQ multiplex PCR, while the TCRdb copy is restricted to in-frame clones and leaves out a portion. The sample consists of about 610,000 clones, approximately 87% of them appearing once. The CDR3 is 15 amino acids. Losses at the gene ends were 5 bases for V and 5 bases for J; bases not matched to a gene: 6. Per germline, CDR1 SGHVS and CDR2 FQNEAQ. This sample also belongs to another study, concerning human thymus T cells. Turning to that study: Infants served as donors; they were healthy and Finnish and were having corrective surgery for congenital heart defects. In corrective heart surgery, resections were taken, and these provided the thymus tissue. Unrelated individuals had highly overlapping thymic repertoires, as reported in related research.

Input material: thymocytes. This sequence originates from a boy under two years old with a congenital heart defect. The genes are TRBV7-8 and TRBJ2-7, with TRBD2 identical over 13 bases. The DNA for the CDR3 is TGTGCCAGCAGCCCTAGACTAGCGGGAGGACACGAGCAGTACTTC. Protein sequence: CASSPRLAGGHEQYF.